This record covers a single T cell receptor beta chain. This clonotype was observed many times. It lacks a known antigen. There are no base qualities to consult, and no much larger clone falls within one base. The data stem from a study of molecular identifiers for immune sequencing clone quantification (dated by TCRdb to the late 2010s). With regard to the full study: For a replicate experiment, RNA from about 20,000 or 100,000 naive CD8 T cells was divided into five aliquots, of which four were sequenced. CD8 T cells were used in a methods study to benchmark molecular-identifier clustering-based TCR repertoire sequencing (MIDCIRS) and TCR RNA copy counting. The paper's findings and limits, for the study overall: Highly expanded clone sizes could be underestimated if identical TCR molecules share a barcode. In CMV-specific effector cells, clones with more than 20 RNA copies accounted for over 97% of molecules, whereas in naive cells such clones accounted for under 1%. About 2.9 recovered TCR RNA copies per cell were obtained by modeling, versus approximately 10 by digital PCR, implying a capture efficiency of about 30%. When barcode sub-clustering was left out, chimeric consensus sequences inflated TCR diversity, with chimeras reaching as high as 47%. Spiked-in Jurkat TCR RNA equivalent to a single cell was reported to be detectable even among 980,000 or so naive CD8 T cells. The naive libraries included spiked-in Jurkat TCR RNA (10 copies' worth), and this Jurkat TCR RNA is not part of the donor repertoire.

Libraries of naive CD8 T cells were built from around 20,000 to 990,000 sorted cells, with 10%, 30% or 50% of the purified RNA used. Naive CD8 T cells, defined as CD8+CD4-CCR7+CD45RA+, were FACS-sorted into RLT Plus buffer on a BD FACSAria II. To test detection sensitivity, Jurkat RNA equivalent to under 12 TCR copies was spiked into samples of about 19,000-1,000,000 naive CD8 T cells. Enrichment of CD8 T cells was done with RosetteSep CD8+ T Cell Enrichment Cocktail plus Ficoll-Paque, and ACK red cell lysis came afterward. V lost 1 base and J lost 2 bases; the stretch between them is 11 bases long. Including cysteine and phenylalanine, the CDR3 has 15 amino acids. Just CDR3 DNA is preserved here, 45 bases in frame from base 1. CDR1 and CDR2, per the germline V gene, are SGHDN and FVKESK. Libraries were built with PCR. The instrument given in TCRdb is Illumina HiSeq 4000. Preparation of bulk TCR libraries followed a previously described approach, with the TCR primers listed in Table S5. Purification of total RNA was performed with the Qiagen AllPrep DNA/RNA kit. Before analysis, reads from multiple sequencing runs of the same library were pooled. Under the source paper's analysis protocol: Only reads with exact TCR constant sequence were kept, trimmed to 150 nt, and grouped by their 12-nt molecular barcodes. Reads inside each barcode group were sub-clustered using a 15% Levenshtein threshold, and a quality-weighted consensus sequence was constructed for each RNA molecule. Non-functional sequences were removed, as were lower-count sequences one edit away from another. On the basis of fitting two negative binomial distributions, barcode sub-clusters with fewer than 20% of the maximum read count were discarded. Through fastp at Q25 and MiXCR, TCRdb rebuilt clones from the public reads, retaining in-frame beta chains. Identical CDR3 protein sequences are pooled into one entry, listed with their most common genes and DNA. These V and J calls rely on TCRdb rather than the paper's analysis. This sample holds 88,000 or so distinct CDR3 sequences; around 23% were observed only once. 0.8% to 1.2% of the sample is taken by the ten largest.

This receptor was identified in a human donor in good health. Some libraries in this study had Jurkat cell RNA spiked in. The sequence joins TRBV14 to TRBJ2-5, with the D segment identity uncertain. Sequenced: naive CD8+ T cells from blood, with Jurkat cell RNA spiked in. The intended sense of this specimen's cell subset or site label: FACS-sorted CD8+CD4-CCR7+CD45RA+ naive T cells. CDR3 loop: CASSQGSVPQETQYF. The DNA sequence follows: TGTGCCAGCAGCCAAGGTTCCGTCCCGCAAGAGACCCAGTACTTC. The full variable domain, with segments outside the CDR3 supplied by the reference TRBV14 and TRBJ2-5 proteins, appears as EAGVTQFPSHSVIEKGQTVTLRCDPISGHDNLYWYRRVMGKEIKFLLHFVKESKQDESGMPNNRFLAERTGGTYSTLKVQPAELEDSGVYFCASSQGSVPQETQYFGPGTRLLVL.